The 17 T cell receptor beta chains below were found in one sample sequenced in a study of cytomegalovirus exposure and HLA in healthy donors. Primers included in the PCR were 60 Vbeta and 13 Jbeta primers. Sequenced by immunoSEQ multiplex PCR; TCRdb stores in-frame clones only, minus some. The data show about 130,000 clones, approximately 86% seen once. The sequenced sample consisted of PBMCs. These receptors originate from a boy aged 10-17 years in good health and CMV-seronegative.

J is TRBJ1-4 and V is TRBV14; 11 nucleotides agree with TRBD1. The CDR3 has 17 amino acids. V gave up 1 base and J gave up 4 bases; unmatched junction bases: 5. The germline V gene encodes CDR1 SGHDN and CDR2 FVKESK. CDR3: CASSQGGTGGHNEKLFF. In nucleotides, the CDR3 is TGTGCCAGCAGCCAAGGTGGGACAGGGGGTCATAATGAAAAACTGTTTTTT.

This clone occurred once. The V call is TRBV5-8, the J call TRBJ1-3; 7 bases line up with TRBD1. The CDR3 consists of 15 residues. The trim removed 3 bases at V and 3 bases at J, leaving 6 bases unmatched. Per the germline V gene, CDR1 is SGHTS and CDR2 is YDEGEE. CDR3 nucleotides: TGTGCCAGCAGCTGGGGACAGACCCTTGGAAACACCATATATTTT. Its translation: CASSWGQTLGNTIYF.

The chain recombines TRBV27 with TRBJ1-2; D is possibly TRBD1 (5 bases). In germline, CDR1 is MNHEY, CDR2 SMNVEV (reference sequence). This CDR3 region has 14 residues. V dropped 2 bases and J dropped 7 bases, with 14 bases sitting between them. CDR3 DNA sequence: TGTGCCAGCAGTTTAGGCGGGGGAAGTAGTGGCTACACCTTC. This gives the protein CASSLGGGSSGYTF.

This clone has a handful of counts. This rearrangement joins TRBV6-1 to TRBJ1-5; D gene ambiguous. This CDR3 contains 17 residues. Germline loops: CDR1 MNHNS, CDR2 SASEGT. The ends were cut back, 2 bases at V and 3 bases at J, with 17 bases in the middle. The CDR3 loop reads CASSELNTMTYNQPQHF. The CDR3 region has the DNA TGTGCCAGCAGTGAATTAAACACAATGACTTACAATCAGCCCCAGCATTTT.

This clone was observed a handful of times. The chain links TRBV15 to TRBJ2-2; TRBD2 agrees at 8 bases. CDR3 length: 14 amino acids. V was clipped by 9 bases and J by 5 bases; unmatched bases: 8. From germline, CDR1 is LNHNV and CDR2 YYDKDF (reference sequence). The CDR3 DNA follows: TGTGCCACGCGAAGCGGGAGAGAAACCGGGGAGCTGTTTTTT. Protein: CATRSGRETGELFF.

V is TRBV4-1 and J is TRBJ2-5; TRBD2 aligns across 7 bases. J lost 4 bases, V lost 1 base, and 3 bases had no gene match. CDR1 is MGHRA and CDR2 is YSYEKL in the germline V gene. CDR3 length: 14 amino acids. The CDR3 reads CASSQVAGVETQYF. CDR3 nucleotides: TGCGCCAGCAGCCAAGTCGCGGGGGTAGAGACCCAGTACTTC.

This chain links TRBV19 with TRBJ2-1, with TRBD2 identical over 7 bases. With 4 bases clipped from V and 3 bases from J, the junction kept 9 bases outside the gene matches. Germline loops: CDR1 LNHDA, CDR2 SQIVND (reference sequence). CDR3 length: 16 residues. The DNA for the CDR3 is TGTGCCAGTAGTACTCTTGGGAGCGGGGTCTACAATGAGCAGTTCTTC. This codes for CASSTLGSGVYNEQFF. The full variable domain, rest sourced from reference TRBV19 and TRBJ2-1, is DGGITQSPKYLFRKEGQNVTLSCEQNLNHDAMYWYRQDPGQGLRLIYYSQIVNDFQKGDIAEGYSVSREKKESFPLTVTSAQKNPTAFYLCASSTLGSGVYNEQFFGPGTRLTVL.

The chain is built from TRBV13 and TRBJ1-5; TRBD1 might be the D (5 bases). This CDR3 has 12 amino acids. V shed 2 bases and J shed 6 bases, with 5 bases lying between them. Germline-derived CDR1 and CDR2 are PRHDT and FYEKMQ (reference sequence). CDR3 loop: CASSLQGQPQHF. The CDR3 bases are TGTGCCAGCAGCTTACAGGGTCAGCCCCAGCATTTT.

This sequence joins TRBV28 and TRBJ1-1, with no clear D. Deletions cut 2 bases from V and 5 bases from J, with 6 bases between. Germline CDR1 MDHEN, CDR2 SYDVKM. The CDR3 is 12 amino acids. CDR3 residues: CASSLINTEAFF. CDR3 sequence (DNA): TGTGCCAGCAGTTTAATTAATACTGAAGCTTTCTTT.

This clone was seen a few times. The chain uses TRBV10-2 and TRBJ1-1; tentative D call: TRBD1 (6 bases). This CDR3 is 12 amino acids long. V was pared by 6 bases and J by 10 bases, with 15 bases between. Germline V gene data show CDR1 as WSHSY and CDR2 as SAAADI. CDR3 amino acids: CASRTGSRGAFF. DNA of the CDR3: TGCGCCAGCAGGACAGGTTCCCGCGGAGCTTTCTTT.

This clone was seen a few times. The V call is TRBV6-6, the J call TRBJ1-1; D is perhaps TRBD1 (5 bases). CDR3 size: 14 residues. Germline CDR1 is MNHNY and CDR2 is SVGAGI (reference sequence). V was shortened by 6 bases and J by 0 bases, with 11 bases between the two germline ends. CDR3 amino acids: CASSDSPVNTEAFF. As DNA, the CDR3 is TGTGCCAGCAGCGACAGCCCTGTGAACACTGAAGCTTTCTTT.

This clone was found once. J is TRBJ2-7 and V is TRBV30; tentative D call: TRBD1 (5 bases). This CDR3 region has 12 residues. The V gene's germline CDR1 is GTSNPN and CDR2 SVGIG (reference sequence). V shed 8 bases and J shed 12 bases, with 23 bases lying between them. The CDR3 nucleotides are TGTGCCATGGAGAGAGGTCCAGGGAAGTTGTACTTC. It yields the protein CAMERGPGKLYF.

This clone occurred once. CDR3 protein: CASIIGASGVGEQFF. The CDR3 DNA is TGTGCCAGCATCATCGGGGCTAGCGGAGTCGGTGAGCAGTTCTTC. The V call is TRBV7-9, the J call TRBJ2-1; 7 bases are a match to TRBD2. Losses at the gene ends were 7 bases for V and 9 bases for J; bases not matched to a gene: 15. CDR1 SEHNR and CDR2 FQNEAQ come from the germline V gene (reference sequence). The CDR3 is made up of 15 amino acids.

The sample holds a few counts of this clone. The chain is built from TRBV2 and TRBJ1-5; perhaps TRBD1 as D (5 bases). CDR1 is SNHLY and CDR2 is FYNNEI in the germline V gene. V was cut by 4 bases and J by 1 base, with 11 bases left in between. The CDR3 contains 15 residues. The CDR3 is CASSGRGNSNQPQHF. The CDR3 DNA follows: TGTGCCAGCAGTGGGAGGGGAAACAGCAATCAGCCCCAGCATTTT.

A few counts support this clone. The V gene is TRBV6-5, the J gene TRBJ2-7, with 8 bases fitting TRBD1. Trimming cost V 2 bases and J 5 bases; bases outside gene matches: 8. The CDR3 runs 15 residues. CDR1 MNHEY and CDR2 SVGAGI come from the germline V gene. This CDR3 reads CASSYRGQGGHEQYF. CDR3 nucleotide sequence: TGTGCCAGCAGTTACCGAGGACAGGGTGGCCACGAGCAGTACTTC.

This sequence joins TRBV14 and TRBJ2-4, with a possible D match to TRBD1 (6 bases). The CDR3 has 13 residues. Trimming shortened V by 4 bases and J by 7 bases, and 11 bases separated the two germline ends. Germline V gene data show CDR1 as SGHDN and CDR2 as FVKESK. CDR3 sequence reads: CASSPGVWNIQYF. As DNA, the CDR3 is TGTGCCAGCAGCCCAGGGGTTTGGAACATTCAGTACTTC. Supplemented by reference TRBV14 and TRBJ2-4, the full variable domain reads EAGVTQFPSHSVIEKGQTVTLRCDPISGHDNLYWYRRVMGKEIKFLLHFVKESKQDESGMPNNRFLAERTGGTYSTLKVQPAELEDSGVYFCASSPGVWNIQYFGAGTRLSVL.

V is TRBV7-3 and J is TRBJ2-3; 11 bases agree with TRBD1. The V gene's germline CDR1 is SGHTA and CDR2 FQGTGA. With V trimmed by 1 base and J by 4 bases, 1 base remained unmatched. The length of the CDR3 is 15 residues. The CDR3 sequence: CASSLRGQGADTQYF. The CDR3 bases are TGTGCCAGCAGCTTAAGGGGACAGGGGGCAGATACGCAGTATTTT.